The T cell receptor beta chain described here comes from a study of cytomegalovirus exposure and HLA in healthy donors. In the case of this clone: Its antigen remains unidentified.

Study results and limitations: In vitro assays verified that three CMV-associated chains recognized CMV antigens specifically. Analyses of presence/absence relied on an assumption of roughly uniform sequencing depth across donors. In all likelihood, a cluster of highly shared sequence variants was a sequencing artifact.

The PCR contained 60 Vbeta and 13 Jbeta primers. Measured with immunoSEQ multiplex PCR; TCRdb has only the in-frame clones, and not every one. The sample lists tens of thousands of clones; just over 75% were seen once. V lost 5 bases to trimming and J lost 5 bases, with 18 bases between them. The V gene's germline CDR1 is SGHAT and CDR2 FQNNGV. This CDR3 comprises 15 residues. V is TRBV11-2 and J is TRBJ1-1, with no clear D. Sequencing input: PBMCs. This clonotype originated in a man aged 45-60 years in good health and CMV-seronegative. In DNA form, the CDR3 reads TGTGCCAGCAGCACCCGAGCGGTGGGTTGGACTGAAGCTTTCTTT. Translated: CASSTRAVGWTEAFF.